This paragraph covers one T cell receptor (beta chain) sequence. Antigen specificity is unknown. The table came from immunoSEQ multiplex PCR; TCRdb's copy has only in-frame clones and leaves some out. Of about 110,000 clones listed, 70% to 90% are singletons. The data are from a study of T cell responses to AZD1222 COVID-19 vaccine. Study-level results: Only 5 to 7 individuals given AZD1222 were seropositive at baseline.

Germline CDR1 is LNHNV and CDR2 is YYDKDF (reference sequence). CDR3 length equals 16 residues. Trimming at V came to 9 bases and at J to 6 bases, leaving 15 bases not matched to a gene. This TCR came from an adult in good health. The chain couples TRBV15 to TRBJ2-3; 10 bases match TRBD1. Sequenced here: peripheral blood, sampled on day 0 of AZD1222 vaccination. CDR3 DNA sequence: TGTGCCACTAGCCGCCGGACCGGGACAGGGGCTGATACGCAGTATTTT. This codes for CATSRRTGTGADTQYF.